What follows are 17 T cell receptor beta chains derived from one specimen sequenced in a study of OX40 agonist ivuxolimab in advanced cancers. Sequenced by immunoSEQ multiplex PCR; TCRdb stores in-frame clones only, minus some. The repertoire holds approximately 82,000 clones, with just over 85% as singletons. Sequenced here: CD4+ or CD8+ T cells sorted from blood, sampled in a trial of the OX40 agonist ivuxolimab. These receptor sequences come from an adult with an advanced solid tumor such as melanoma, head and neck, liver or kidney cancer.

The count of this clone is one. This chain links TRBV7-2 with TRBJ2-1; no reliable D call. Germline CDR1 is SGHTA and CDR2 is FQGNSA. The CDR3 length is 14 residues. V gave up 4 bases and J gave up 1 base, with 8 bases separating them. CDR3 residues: CASSSQMSYNEQFF. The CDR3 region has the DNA TGTGCCAGCAGCTCACAAATGTCCTACAATGAGCAGTTCTTC.

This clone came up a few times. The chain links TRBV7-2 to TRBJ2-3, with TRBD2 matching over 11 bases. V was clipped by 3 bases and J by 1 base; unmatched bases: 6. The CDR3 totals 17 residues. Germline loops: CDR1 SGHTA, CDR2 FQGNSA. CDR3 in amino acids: CASSFLVAGGRTDTQYF. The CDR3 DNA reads TGTGCCAGCAGCTTCCTAGTAGCGGGAGGGCGCACAGATACGCAGTATTTT.

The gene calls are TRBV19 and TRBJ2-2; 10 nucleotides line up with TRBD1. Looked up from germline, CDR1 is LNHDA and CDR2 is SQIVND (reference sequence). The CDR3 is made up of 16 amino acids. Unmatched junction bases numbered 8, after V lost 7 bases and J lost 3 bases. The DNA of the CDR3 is TGTGCCAGTACCATCCTGGGACAGGGGTACACCGGGGAGCTGTTTTTT. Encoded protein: CASTILGQGYTGELFF.

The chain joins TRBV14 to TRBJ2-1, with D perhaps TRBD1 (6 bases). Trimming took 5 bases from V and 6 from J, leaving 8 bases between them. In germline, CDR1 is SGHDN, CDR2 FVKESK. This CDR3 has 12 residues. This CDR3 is CASSGQFNEQFF. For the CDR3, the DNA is TGTGCCAGCAGCGGACAGTTCAATGAGCAGTTCTTC.

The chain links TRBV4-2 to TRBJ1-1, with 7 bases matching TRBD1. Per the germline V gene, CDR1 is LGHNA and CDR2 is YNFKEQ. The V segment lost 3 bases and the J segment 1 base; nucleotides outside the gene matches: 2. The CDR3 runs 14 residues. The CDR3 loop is CASSQRQGNTEAFF. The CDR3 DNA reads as TGTGCCAGCAGCCAGAGACAGGGGAACACTGAAGCTTTCTTT.

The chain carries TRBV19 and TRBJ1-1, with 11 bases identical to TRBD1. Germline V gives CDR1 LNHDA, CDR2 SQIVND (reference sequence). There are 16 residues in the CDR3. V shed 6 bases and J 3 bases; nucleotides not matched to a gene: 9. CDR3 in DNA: TGTGCCAGTAGGGCCTGGACAGGGGGCGGTGACACTGAAGCTTTCTTT. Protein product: CASRAWTGGGDTEAFF. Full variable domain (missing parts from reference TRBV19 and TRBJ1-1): DGGITQSPKYLFRKEGQNVTLSCEQNLNHDAMYWYRQDPGQGLRLIYYSQIVNDFQKGDIAEGYSVSREKKESFPLTVTSAQKNPTAFYLCASRAWTGGGDTEAFFGQGTRLTVV.

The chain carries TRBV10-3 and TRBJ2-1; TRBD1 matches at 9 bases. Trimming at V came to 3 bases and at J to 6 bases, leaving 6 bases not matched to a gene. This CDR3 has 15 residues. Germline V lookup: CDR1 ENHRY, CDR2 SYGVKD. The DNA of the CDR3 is TGTGCCATCAGTGATCCGGGACAGGGAGGCAATGAGCAGTTCTTC. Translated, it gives CAISDPGQGGNEQFF.

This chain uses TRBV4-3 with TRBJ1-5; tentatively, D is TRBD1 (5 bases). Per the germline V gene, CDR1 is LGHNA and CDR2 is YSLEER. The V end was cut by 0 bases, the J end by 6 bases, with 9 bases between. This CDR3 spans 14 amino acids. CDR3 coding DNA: TGCGCCAGCAGCCAAGATAACGGGGGTCAGCCCCAGCATTTT. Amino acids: CASSQDNGGQPQHF.

The CDR3 reads CASSLGTGWGNQPQHF. The CDR3 DNA reads TGTGCCAGCAGTTTGGGGACGGGGTGGGGAAATCAGCCCCAGCATTTT. This chain connects TRBV28 to TRBJ1-5; a weak D match, TRBD1 (5 bases). Trimming removed 3 bases from V and 4 bases from J, with 16 bases in between. Germline CDR1 is MDHEN and CDR2 is SYDVKM. The CDR3 runs 16 residues.

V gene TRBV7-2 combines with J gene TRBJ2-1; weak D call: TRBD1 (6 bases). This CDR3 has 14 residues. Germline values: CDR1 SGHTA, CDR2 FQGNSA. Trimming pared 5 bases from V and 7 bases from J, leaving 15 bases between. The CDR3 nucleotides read TGTGCCAGCAGCCCAAAACCCACAGGGAATGAGCAGTTCTTC. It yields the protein CASSPKPTGNEQFF.

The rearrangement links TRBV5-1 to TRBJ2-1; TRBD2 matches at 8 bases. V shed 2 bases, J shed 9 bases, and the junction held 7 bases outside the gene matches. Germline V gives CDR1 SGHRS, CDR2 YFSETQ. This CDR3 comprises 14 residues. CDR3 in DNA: TGCGCCAGCAGCTTTACCGGGGGGGCCTCTGAGCAGTTCTTC. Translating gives CASSFTGGASEQFF. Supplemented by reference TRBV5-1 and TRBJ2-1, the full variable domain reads KAGVTQTPRYLIKTRGQQVTLSCSPISGHRSVSWYQQTPGQGLQFLFEYFSETQRNKGNFPGRFSGRQFSNSRSEMNVSTLELGDSALYLCASSFTGGASEQFFGPGTRLTVL.

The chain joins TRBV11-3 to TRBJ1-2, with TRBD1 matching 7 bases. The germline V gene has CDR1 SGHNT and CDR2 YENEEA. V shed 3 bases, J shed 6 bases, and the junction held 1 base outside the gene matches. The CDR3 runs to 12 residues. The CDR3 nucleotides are TGTGCCAGCAGCTTCAGGGGGGATGGCTACACCTTC. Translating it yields CASSFRGDGYTF.

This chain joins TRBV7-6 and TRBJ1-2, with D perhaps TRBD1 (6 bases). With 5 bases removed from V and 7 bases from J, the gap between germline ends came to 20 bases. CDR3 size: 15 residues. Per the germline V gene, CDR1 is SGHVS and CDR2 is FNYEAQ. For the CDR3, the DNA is TGTGCCAGCAGCCTCCAGAGAGGGGGGGTCTCTGGCTACACCTTC. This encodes CASSLQRGGVSGYTF.

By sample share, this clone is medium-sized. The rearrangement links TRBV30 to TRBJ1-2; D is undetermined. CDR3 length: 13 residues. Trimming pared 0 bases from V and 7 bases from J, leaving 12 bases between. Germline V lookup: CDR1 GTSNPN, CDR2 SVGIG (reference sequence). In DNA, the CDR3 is TGTGCCTGGAGTGTATTAAGTAGCTCTGGCTACACCTTC. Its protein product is CAWSVLSSSGYTF.

In DNA, the CDR3 is TGTGCCAGCACCTTCCCCGGGGGGGCAGGGAATGAGCAGTTCTTC. Translated, it gives CASTFPGGAGNEQFF. The chain uses TRBV6-5 and TRBJ2-1; 8 bases align to TRBD2. The V segment lost 7 bases and the J segment 7 bases; nucleotides outside the gene matches: 12. CDR1 is MNHEY, CDR2 SVGAGI, per germline. This CDR3 is 15 amino acids long.

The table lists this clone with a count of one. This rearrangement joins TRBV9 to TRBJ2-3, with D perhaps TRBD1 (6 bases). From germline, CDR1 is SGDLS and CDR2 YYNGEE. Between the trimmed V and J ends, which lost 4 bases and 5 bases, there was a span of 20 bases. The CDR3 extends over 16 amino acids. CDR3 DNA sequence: TGTGCCAGCAGCTTGGGAGAGGGGGTCTTGGGAGATACGCAGTATTTT. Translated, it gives CASSLGEGVLGDTQYF.

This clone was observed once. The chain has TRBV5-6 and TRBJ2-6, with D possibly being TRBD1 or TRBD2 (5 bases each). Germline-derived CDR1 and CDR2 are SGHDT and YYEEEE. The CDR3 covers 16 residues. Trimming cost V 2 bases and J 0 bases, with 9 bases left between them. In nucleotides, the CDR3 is TGTGCCAGCAGCTTAATAGGGACCTCTGGGGCCAACGTCCTGACTTTC. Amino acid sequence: CASSLIGTSGANVLTF.